The sequence of this T cell receptor (beta chain) was determined in a study of spatial heterogeneity in lung cancer. Looking at the study overall: Among detected sequences, beta-chain ones consistently exceeded alpha-chain ones in number.

This clonotype was counted many times. The V gene end was trimmed by 6 bases and the J gene end by 3 bases; junction bases not matched to a gene: 2. Germline CDR1 reads DFQATT; CDR2 reads SNEGSKA (reference sequence). The CDR3 runs 13 residues. Time point noted: sample taken at primary tumor resection. In each case, whole RNA from tumor, nontumor lung or frozen PBMC was sequenced unsorted. The approximately 78 donors had untreated early-stage non-small cell lung cancer. Every cDNA TCR molecule received its own unique molecular identifier. TCRdb reanalysed the 5' RACE reads using MiXCR and keeps one entry per CDR3 protein. The sample records 1,500 to 1,800 distinct CDR3 sequences, roughly 50% being singletons.

The sample here was PBMCs, taken at surgery. The rearrangement links TRBV20-1 to TRBJ2-1; 10 bases map to TRBD2. This clonotype originated in a female donor with early-stage non-small cell lung cancer. The CDR3 bases are TGCAGTGCACGGACTAGCGGCTACAATGAGCAGTTCTTC. Its protein is CSARTSGYNEQFF.